Listed below are T cell receptor beta chains from one sample, sequenced in a study of T-cell reconstitution after alpha-beta-depleted transplantation in children. TCRdb processed the PCR reads anew with MiXCR; each CDR3 protein has one entry. This table holds approximately 79,000 distinct CDR3 sequences, 15% to 20% found once. This material consisted of PBMCs, mostly from graft donor cells, taken 360 days after TCRalphabeta/CD19-depleted stem cell transplant. These receptors all stem from a male patient between 2 and 10 years old who had a stem cell transplant for acute lymphoblastic leukemia, so the T cells may come from the graft donor. The CDR3 runs from the conserved cysteine through the conserved F or W. The D gene is left open where the match is weak. Some rows mark clone size as missing; the rest say once, few, many or name a class of expanded clone.

V gene	D gene	clone size	J gene	CDR3 DNA	CDR3 protein
TRBV20-1	-	-	TRBJ2-7	TGCAGTGCTAGCCAGGGCTACGAGCAGTACTTC	CSASQGYEQYF
TRBV29-1	-	-	TRBJ2-1	TGCAGCGTTTATACGCGTAGCTCCTACAATGAGCAGTTCTTC	CSVYTRSSYNEQFF
TRBV12-3/TRBV12-4	-	many	TRBJ2-1	TGTGCCAGCAGTTTAGCTATCAATGAGCAGTTCTTC	CASSLAINEQFF
TRBV7-9	-	-	TRBJ2-5	TGTGCCAGCAGGGGCAGTCAAGAGACCCAGTACTTC	CASRGSQETQYF
TRBV3-1	-	many	TRBJ2-4	TGTGCCAGCAGCCAACTTTTACAGATCTACTTC	CASSQLLQIYF
TRBV6-5	TRBD2	-	TRBJ2-7	TGTGCCAGCAGCTACAGGACTAGCGGGAGCAAGTACGAGCAGTACTTC	CASSYRTSGSKYEQYF
TRBV4-2	-	-	TRBJ2-3	TGTGCCAGCAGCCCGAAGAGGGCAGATACGCAGTATTTT	CASSPKRADTQYF
TRBV5-1	TRBD1	many	TRBJ2-2	TGCGCCAGCAGCCCGGACAGGGGAATTGACGGGGAGCTGTTTTTT	CASSPDRGIDGELFF
TRBV5-1	-	-	TRBJ2-3	TGCGCCAGCAGCCCACGGACAGCCGATACGCAGTATTTT	CASSPRTADTQYF
TRBV6-1	-	-	TRBJ2-1	TGTGCCAGCAGTGAAATCGGTGGTGAGCAGTTCTTC	CASSEIGGEQFF
TRBV12-3/TRBV12-4	TRBD2	many	TRBJ2-7	TGTGCCAGCAGTCCTAGCGGGAGGATGCGGGAGCAGTACTTC	CASSPSGRMREQYF
TRBV25-1	TRBD1	few	TRBJ2-7	TGTGCCAGCACTCCCCCGGACAGGGTCTACGAGCAGTACTTC	CASTPPDRVYEQYF
TRBV27	-	-	TRBJ2-3	TGTGCCAGCAGTTTAGCTCCACCCCGGCGGGCCGTGACAGATACGCAGTATTTT	CASSLAPPRRAVTDTQYF
TRBV10-3	-	-	TRBJ1-3	TGTGCCATCTGCAAGGGGAACGGAAACACCATATATTTT	CAICKGNGNTIYF
TRBV7-9	-	many	TRBJ1-5	TGTGCCAGCAGCTTAGGGTGGGTGTGGCAGCCCCAGCATTTT	CASSLGWVWQPQHF
TRBV4-2	-	-	TRBJ2-7	TGTGCCAGCAGCCAAGAGGGTTCAGCGACAAGCTCCTACGAGCAGTACTTC	CASSQEGSATSSYEQYF
TRBV3-1	TRBD2	many	TRBJ2-1	TGTGCCAGCGGTGGTAGCGGGAGCACTTCCTACAATGAGCAGTTCTTC	CASGGSGSTSYNEQFF